The entry below describes one T cell receptor beta chain. This clonotype occurred many times. No cognate antigen has been identified for it. Per-base qualities were not stored, and no clone one base away is much larger. Library preparation used multiplex PCR. The sample was run on an Illumina HiSeq 4000. iRepertoire HTBI primers and Arm-PCR amplification of CDR3 regions were used to construct TCR beta libraries. Before sequencing, the PCR products underwent gel purification. On the study's bioinformatics: A total of roughly 65 TRBV and under 15 TRBJ segments were identified across samples and were used for gene usage analysis of CDR3 amino acid clonotypes. COPE and FqMerger were used to merge the filtered high-quality paired reads into contigs. BLAST was used to align contigs to the IMGT TRBV, TRBD and TRBJ reference genes, and CDR3 was defined following IMGT. Any clonotype with a frequency above 0.1% was counted as a highly expanded clone. Shannon entropy was used to measure repertoire diversity, and the Gini coefficient was used to measure V-J evenness. A clonotype found in more than one individual was treated as public. The raw public data were reprocessed by TCRdb itself: fastp quality trimming at Q25, MiXCR clonotype calling, in-frame beta chains only. Each CDR3 protein gets just one entry, which takes the most common genes and DNA from the rows behind it. The authors' filters were not applied to this entry. A total of 360,000 or so distinct CDR3 sequences appear in this sample, 16% of them only once. 20% to 25% of the sample comes from the top ten.

The data are from a study of regulatory T cells in long-lasting Graves disease (dated by TCRdb to the early 2020s). About the full investigation: Newly diagnosed Graves' disease patients had taken antithyroid drugs for less than 3 months. The study was conducted in China and was registered as a clinical trial. A total of 33 samples underwent TCR sequencing, from roughly 13 patients with persistent Graves' disease and some 20 patients with newly diagnosed Graves' disease. Patients with persistent Graves' disease were compared with patients with newly diagnosed Graves' disease using TCR sequencing and RNA sequencing of peripheral blood.

The CDR3 holds 15 amino acids from the cysteine to the phenylalanine. Just the 45-base CDR3 DNA is kept, in frame starting at base 1. V is trimmed back by 6 bases and J by 0 bases, and the junction contains 5 bases that no gene match accounts for. Looking up the germline V gene (reference sequence) yields CDR1 LGHDT and CDR2 YNNKEL. Sample time point, as interpreted from the label and publication: newly diagnosed GD, antithyroid drugs for less than 3 months. RNA was extracted from PBMCs in TRIzol for both TCR sequencing and RNA sequencing. The diagnosis of Graves' disease followed American Thyroid Association guidelines. Patients for the study were recruited at an endocrinology department in Xi'an, China. Each patient gave about 8.1 milliliters of peripheral blood, collected in an EDTA anticoagulant tube. Ficoll Paque Plus density gradient separation was used to isolate PBMCs, and no further T cell sorting was performed. An Agilent 2100 Bioanalyzer and agarose gel were used to check RNA quality, while a NanoDrop 2000 measured RNA concentration.

On the study overall, not on this receptor specifically: Because the primary lesion, thyroid tissue, could not be accessed, the study looked at peripheral blood alone. TRBV28, TRBJ1-2 and TRBJ2-5 were preferentially used in persistent disease, while TRBV20-1 and TRBJ2-1 were favored in newly diagnosed disease. Compared with newly diagnosed patients, persistent Graves' disease patients had lower TCR Shannon entropy and fewer highly expanded clones, which suggests clonal expansion. The authors noted that the small sample size was a limitation that may lower accuracy. More public clonotypes were shared among persistent patients (approximately 3,000) than among newly diagnosed patients (966). Sequencing and analysis were restricted to the TCR beta chain.

The sample was also reused in another study, on T cells in Graves' hyperthyroidism and ophthalmopathy. The second study also describes: Stable Graves' hyperthyroidism was defined as the absence of progression to ophthalmopathy over 18 months of follow-up. The hyperthyroidism patients were between 18 and 65 years old and newly diagnosed, with a disease duration of less than 2 months. The study excluded patients with uncontrolled infections, other autoimmune diseases, pregnancy or lactation. Diagnoses relied on clinical symptoms, serum thyroxine and TRAb, thyroid ultrasound and orbital computed tomography. A first-round RT-PCR of the TCR CDR3 used the HTBI primer set with the Qiagen OneStep RT-PCR kit. Most expanded thyroid clonotypes (frequency above 0.001) were also detected in blood, suggesting blood repertoires may reflect thyroid immune responses. Ophthalmopathy was separated from stable hyperthyroidism by a 13 V-J signature model, with around 90% sensitivity and about 84% specificity obtained in cross-validation and 80%/75% obtained in testing. During validation, the model predicted progression to ophthalmopathy a median of around 6 months ahead of onset, with almost 71% sensitivity and 72% to 80% specificity. To identify distinguishing TCR V-J signatures, a discovery cohort of around 100 patients was used, comprising 43 with Graves' ophthalmopathy and 57 with stable Graves' hyperthyroidism. Whether ophthalmopathy could be predicted prospectively was tested in an independent validation cohort made up of 18 to 20 hyperthyroidism patients plus 17 patients who later progressed to ophthalmopathy. For training and testing, the 95 to 100 patients in the discovery cohort were randomly divided in a 7:3 ratio. The study also compared thyroid tissue and blood T-cell repertoires from five or six Graves' hyperthyroidism patients. Following sampling, methimazole starting at 30 mg daily was given to hyperthyroidism patients, and high-dose intravenous methylprednisolone was given to ophthalmopathy patients. A second multiplex PCR round built the libraries, followed by size selection and purification. Libraries were sequenced paired-end with 100 bp reads on an Illumina HiSeq2000. SOAPnuke was used to process the raw data, throwing out any read that contained adapters or uncalled bases, had a mean Phred below 15, or lacked an exact constant-primer or identifier match. COPE v1.2.5 was used to merge the high-quality paired reads, and each unique nucleotide sequence was defined as a clonotype. Clonotypes were aligned to IMGT TRBV, TRBD and TRBJ reference segments using MiTCR v1.1. The analysis was restricted to V-J combinations with a frequency above 0.0001, which together covered 99.2% of the repertoires. A TCS score was defined as the ratio of F50 (clonal expansion) to E x V (chaos), with BLOSUM62-based TCRdist applied between CDR3 peptides within each V-J. Welch's t-statistics and random forest reduced 500 to 550 V-J features to around 14, which were used in a naive Bayes classifier (R e1071). No statistical method was used to fix the sample size in advance, and group allocation was not hidden from the investigators. The paper reports TCR Vbeta CDR3 sequencing of 130 to 150 peripheral blood samples: under 45 ophthalmopathy, approximately 74 hyperthyroidism and around 17 progressor patients.

The sequence links TRBV3-1 to TRBJ1-5; 7 nucleotides in the junction match TRBD1. The source was peripheral blood mononuclear cells (PBMCs), collected at new diagnosis, from a patient treated with antithyroid drugs. The sequence came from a woman in her late teens or twenties with Graves disease. Donor details come from another sample of the same person, matched by shared clones. The nucleotide sequence reads as follows: TGTGCCAGCAGTCCACAGGGGTATAGCAATCAGCCCCAGCATTTT. Its protein product is CASSPQGYSNQPQHF.